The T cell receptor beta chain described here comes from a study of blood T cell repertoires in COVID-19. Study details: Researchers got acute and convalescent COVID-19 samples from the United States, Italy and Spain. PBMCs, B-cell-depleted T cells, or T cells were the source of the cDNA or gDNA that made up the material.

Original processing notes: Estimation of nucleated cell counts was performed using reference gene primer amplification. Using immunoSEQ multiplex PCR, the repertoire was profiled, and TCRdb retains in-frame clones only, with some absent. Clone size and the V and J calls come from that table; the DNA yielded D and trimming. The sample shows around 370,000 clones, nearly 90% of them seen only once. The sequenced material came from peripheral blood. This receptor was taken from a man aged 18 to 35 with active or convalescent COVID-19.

The CDR3 DNA sequence: TGTGCCAGCAGCTGGCCACAGGGGGGGAACTCCTACGAGCAGTACTTC. Translation gives CASSWPQGGNSYEQYF. J is TRBJ2-7 and V is TRBV11-1; tentative D call: TRBD1 (8 bases). Looked up from germline, CDR1 is SGHAT and CDR2 is FQDESV (reference sequence). This CDR3 region has 16 residues. V lost 4 bases to trimming and J lost 0 bases, with 16 bases between them.